The next 8 T cell receptor beta chains were all read from a single sample in a study of T cell responses to AZD1222 COVID-19 vaccine. Generated by immunoSEQ multiplex PCR, the TCRdb table keeps only in-frame clones and is missing some. The sample has under 200,000 clones, approximately 93% seen once. The sample in question was peripheral blood, obtained on day 0 of AZD1222 vaccination. The receptors come from an adult in good health.

The chain links TRBV7-2 to TRBJ2-5; D gene uncertain. Trimming cost V 4 bases and J 4 bases, with 10 bases left between them. Germline V gives CDR1 SGHTA, CDR2 FQGNSA. The CDR3 runs to 13 residues. The CDR3 DNA is TGTGCCAGCAGCTCGCCCATCTTAGAGACCCAGTACTTC. Translation: CASSSPILETQYF.

V and J are TRBV9 and TRBJ1-6; D is possibly TRBD1 (5 bases). This CDR3 is built from 17 residues. V lost 4 bases to trimming and J lost 2 bases, with 16 bases between them. The V gene's germline CDR1 is SGDLS and CDR2 YYNGEE. DNA of the CDR3: TGTGCCAGCAGCAAGGGCCGAGAGGGACCCTATAATTCACCCCTCCACTTT. This gives the protein CASSKGREGPYNSPLHF.

The sample holds a few counts of this clone. The rearrangement joins TRBV10-3 to TRBJ1-5; D is unclear. The CDR3 length is 13 residues. V shed 2 bases and J shed 4 bases, with 6 bases lying between them. Germline V gene sequence: CDR1 ENHRY, CDR2 SYGVKD. The CDR3 nucleotides are TGTGCCATCAGTGAGCGGGAGAATCAGCCCCAGCATTTT. This sequence encodes CAISERENQPQHF.

V is TRBV2 and J is TRBJ1-5; 7 bases agree with TRBD1. The CDR3 covers 13 residues. V dropped 7 bases and J dropped 9; count of bases not matched to a gene: 9. In germline, CDR1 is SNHLY, CDR2 FYNNEI. The CDR3 DNA sequence: TGTGCCAGCATCCGGGACAGCGGTAGGCCCCAGCATTTT. Amino acids: CASIRDSGRPQHF. The variable domain in full, completed from reference TRBV2 and TRBJ1-5, reads EPEVTQTPSHQVTQMGQEVILRCVPISNHLYFYWYRQILGQKVEFLVSFYNNEISEKSEIFDDQFSVERPDGSNFTLKIRSTKLEDSAMYFCASIRDSGRPQHFGDGTRLSIL.

This chain uses TRBV5-1 with TRBJ1-1; 10 positions agree with TRBD1. In germline, CDR1 is SGHRS, CDR2 YFSETQ. V shed 7 bases and J 4 bases; nucleotides not matched to a gene: 13. CDR3 length equals 16 residues. The CDR3 reads CASCPGDRGGRTEAFF. In nucleotides, the CDR3 is TGCGCCAGCTGTCCTGGGGACAGGGGAGGTCGCACTGAAGCTTTCTTT.

The V call is TRBV13, the J call TRBJ2-2; 7 nucleotides line up with TRBD2. Looked up from germline, CDR1 is PRHDT and CDR2 is FYEKMQ (reference sequence). J lost 1 base, V lost 5 bases, and 10 bases had no gene match. CDR3 length: 17 residues. CDR3 sequence (DNA): TGTGCCAGCAGCCCGGACGGACTAGTCTGGAACACCGGGGAGCTGTTTTTT. Its protein is CASSPDGLVWNTGELFF.

The chain couples TRBV6-5 to TRBJ2-7, with D uncertain. Looked up from germline, CDR1 is MNHEY and CDR2 is SVGAGI. V was pared by 0 bases and J by 1 base, with 10 bases between. The CDR3 has 15 residues. The chain's CDR3 is CASSYSLTESYEQYF. In DNA, the CDR3 is TGTGCCAGCAGTTACTCGCTTACAGAGTCCTACGAGCAGTACTTC.

This chain joins TRBV27 and TRBJ2-7; no firm D call. Between the trimmed V and J ends, which lost 6 bases and 3 bases, there was a span of 15 bases. The CDR3 covers 14 residues. Germline-derived CDR1 and CDR2 are MNHEY and SMNVEV (reference sequence). The CDR3 bases are TGTGCCAGCAGCAATCAGGACCGACACTACGAGCAGTACTTC. Protein sequence: CASSNQDRHYEQYF.